This T cell receptor (beta chain) emerged from a study of T-cell memory formation after mild COVID-19. MiXCR, applied by TCRdb to the 5' RACE reads, yields one record per CDR3 protein. The profile shows around 320,000 distinct CDR3 sequences, 25% to 30% of them singletons. Between the trimmed V and J ends, which lost 1 base and 0 bases, there was a span of 6 bases. Germline V gene lookup returns CDR1 SGHAT and CDR2 FQNNGV. CDR3 length: 14 amino acids. The TCR sequence derives from an adult woman who had mild COVID-19 (a few samples of this study predate the infection). Cell type and time point are not known. The chain has TRBV11-2 and TRBJ1-2, with D unresolved. Sequencing input: PBMCs or a T cell subset sorted from them (not recorded which). Here the CDR3 DNA reads TGTGCCAGCAGCTTAGGACCTGCTAACTATGGCTACACCTTC. Protein product: CASSLGPANYGYTF.